What follows are 13 T cell receptor beta chains derived from one specimen sequenced in a study of response to subunit inactivated influenza vaccine. TCRdb recomputed calls from the RT-PCR reads with MiXCR, one row per CDR3 protein. This sample yields about 160,000 distinct CDR3 sequences, of which roughly a tenth are seen a single time; around 12% belongs to the top ten. Specimen: non-naive T cells sorted from PBMCs, collected more than 35 days after vaccination. The receptors originated from a middle-aged man who received an inactivated influenza vaccine.

The chain links TRBV2 to TRBJ2-7; TRBD1 matches 8 bases. The CDR3 length is 13 residues. Germline-derived CDR1 and CDR2 are SNHLY and FYNNEI. V lost 6 bases, J lost 6 bases, and 7 bases stayed unmatched. CDR3 sequence reads: CASSSLTGAEQYF. The CDR3 DNA reads TGTGCCAGCAGCTCGCTGACAGGGGCCGAGCAGTACTTC.

This clonotype occurred many times. The chain uses TRBV5-1 and TRBJ2-1; 7 bases are a match to TRBD2. The CDR3 has 17 residues. V lost 4 bases to trimming and J lost 7 bases; unmatched junction nucleotides: 17. The V gene's germline CDR1 is SGHRS and CDR2 YFSETQ. This CDR3 is CASSTARTLRGENEQFF. The CDR3 bases are TGCGCCAGCAGCACCGCAAGGACCTTACGGGGGGAAAATGAGCAGTTCTTC.

This clonotype was recorded a few times. The chain combines TRBV3-1 with TRBJ2-1; D is perhaps TRBD1 (6 bases). The CDR3 has 16 residues. Germline V lookup: CDR1 LGHDT, CDR2 YNNKEL (reference sequence). Trimming cost V 0 bases and J 0 bases, with 9 bases left between them. The CDR3 sequence is CASSQEEDSSYNEQFF. In DNA, the CDR3 is TGTGCCAGCAGCCAAGAAGAGGACAGCTCCTACAATGAGCAGTTCTTC.

This clonotype was counted between two and nine times. The rearrangement links TRBV2 to TRBJ2-4; the D gene is possibly TRBD1 (6 bases). This CDR3 is 15 amino acids long. The germline gives CDR1 SNHLY, CDR2 FYNNEI. The V end lost 6 bases, the J end lost 0 bases, and 12 bases lay between the germline ends. The CDR3: CASSQQGLAKNIQYF. The CDR3 DNA reads TGTGCCAGCAGCCAACAGGGATTAGCCAAAAACATTCAGTACTTC.

The chain has TRBV7-9 and TRBJ1-1; D call uncertain. The germline V gene has CDR1 SEHNR and CDR2 FQNEAQ (reference sequence). V lost 4 bases and J 0 bases, leaving 9 bases between the germline ends. This CDR3 spans 14 amino acids. This CDR3 is CASSSQVVNTEAFF. DNA of the CDR3: TGTGCCAGCAGCTCTCAGGTGGTGAACACTGAAGCTTTCTTT.

The chain combines TRBV5-1 with TRBJ1-1; 7 bases fit TRBD1. Looked up from germline, CDR1 is SGHRS and CDR2 is YFSETQ. The CDR3 length is 14 residues. Losses at the gene ends were 0 bases for V and 11 bases for J; bases not matched to a gene: 10. CDR3 DNA sequence: TGCGCCAGCAGCTTGGAGGCGGCAGGGGGTTCGGCTTTCTTT. This sequence encodes CASSLEAAGGSAFF.

V usage is TRBV3-1 and J usage is TRBJ2-7; TRBD2 is a possible D gene (6 bases). Germline lookup yields CDR1 LGHDT and CDR2 YNNKEL (reference sequence). With 5 bases removed from V and 7 bases from J, the gap between germline ends came to 15 bases. The CDR3 covers 13 residues. The CDR3 is CASSSPREREQYF. DNA of the CDR3: TGTGCCAGCAGCTCACCTCGGGAGCGGGAGCAGTACTTC.

The chain recombines TRBV18 with TRBJ2-6; D perhaps matches TRBD1 (6 bases). Trimming cost V 0 bases and J 0 bases, with 9 bases left between them. CDR3 size: 17 residues. In germline, CDR1 is KGHSH, CDR2 LQKENI. CDR3 sequence (DNA): TGTGCCAGCTCACCACCTACAGGGTACTCTGGGGCCAACGTCCTGACTTTC. Protein: CASSPPTGYSGANVLTF.

This rearrangement joins TRBV29-1 to TRBJ1-2; TRBD1 matches 7 bases. V lost 0 bases and J lost 8; bases outside the gene matches: 30. CDR1 and CDR2 from the germline V gene are SQVTM and ANQGSEA. This CDR3 spans 21 amino acids. CDR3 sequence reads: CSVEDPWVQGNSRRTQWGYTF. In DNA form, the CDR3 reads TGCAGCGTTGAAGATCCGTGGGTACAGGGGAACTCTCGCCGCACGCAATGGGGCTACACCTTC.

The chain couples TRBV4-2 to TRBJ2-1; 9 bases agree with TRBD2. V lost 3 bases to trimming and J lost 3 bases; unmatched junction nucleotides: 6. The CDR3 consists of 16 residues. Per germline, CDR1 LGHNA and CDR2 YNFKEQ. DNA for the CDR3: TGTGCCAGCAGCCAGGGTACTAGCGGGTACTACAATGAGCAGTTCTTC. Protein sequence: CASSQGTSGYYNEQFF.

This clonotype was found a few times. The chain links TRBV6-5 to TRBJ1-1, with 8 bases fitting TRBD1. J lost 1 base, V lost 4 bases, and 8 bases had no gene match. The CDR3 contains 16 residues. Looked up from germline, CDR1 is MNHEY and CDR2 is SVGAGI. CDR3 DNA: TGTGCCAGCAGTTTGTCAGGGGGCAACCCGAACACTGAAGCTTTCTTT. Translated, it gives CASSLSGGNPNTEAFF.

The V and J genes are TRBV20-1 and TRBJ1-4; no firm D call. This CDR3 contains 14 residues. Germline CDR1 reads DFQATT; CDR2 reads SNEGSKA (reference sequence). V gave up 1 base and J gave up 4 bases, with 10 bases separating them. In DNA form, the CDR3 reads TGCAGTGCTAGAGGGATCAGCCATAATGAAAAACTGTTTTTT. It specifies CSARGISHNEKLFF.

The chain uses TRBV7-2 and TRBJ2-1, with 10 bases matching TRBD2. Germline assignment: CDR1 SGHTA and CDR2 FQGNSA. J gave up 6 bases and V 8 bases, and 10 bases lay outside the gene matches. CDR3 length: 15 residues. The CDR3 sequence is CASVPPSGSVNEQFF. In DNA form, the CDR3 reads TGTGCCAGCGTCCCCCCTAGCGGGAGCGTCAATGAGCAGTTCTTC. The full variable domain, rest sourced from reference TRBV7-2 and TRBJ2-1, is GAGVSQSPSNKVTEKGKDVELRCDPISGHTALYWYRQSLGQGLEFLIYFQGNSAPDKSGLPSDRFSAERTGGSVSTLTIQRTQQEDSAVYLCASVPPSGSVNEQFFGPGTRLTVL.